Described below is a single T cell receptor beta chain sequence and its context. Seattle patients were enrolled while actively infected and followed longitudinally. In the authors' methods: Scientists estimated how many nucleated cells there were by amplifying reference gene primers. Using immunoSEQ multiplex PCR, the repertoire was profiled, and TCRdb retains in-frame clones only, with some absent. V and J calls and clone size are those listed in that table; D and trimming were worked out from the DNA. The sample contains 50,000 to 80,000 clones, approximately 85% of which appear only once. These data belong to a study of blood T cell repertoires in COVID-19. In the study overall: The analysed material was cDNA or gDNA that came from T cells, B-cell-depleted T cells, or PBMCs.

The V end was cut by 0 bases, the J end by 3 bases, with 8 bases between. Germline CDR1 reads SGDLS; CDR2 reads YYNGEE. The CDR3 runs to 14 residues. The clonotype originates from a woman in her sixties with COVID-19, enrolled during active disease. The rearrangement links TRBV9 to TRBJ2-3, with D unresolved. The sample comprised peripheral blood. CDR3 loop: CASSVDSLTDTQYF. In DNA, the CDR3 is TGTGCCAGCAGCGTAGACAGTCTTACAGATACGCAGTATTTT. The full variable domain, its missing parts supplied by reference TRBV9 and TRBJ2-3, is DSGVTQTPKHLITATGQRVTLRCSPRSGDLSVYWYQQSLDQGLQFLIQYYNGEERAKGNILERFSAQQFPDLHSELNLSSLELGDSALYFCASSVDSLTDTQYFGPGTRLTVL.